This T cell receptor beta chain was sequenced during a study of blood T cell repertoires in COVID-19. About the study: The analysed material was cDNA or gDNA that came from T cells, B-cell-depleted T cells, or PBMCs.

Repertoires were generated with immunoSEQ multiplex PCR, while TCRdb's copy carries only in-frame clones and drops some. The sample includes 250,000 to 300,000 clones, roughly 90% seen only once; the top ten take roughly 2.1%. Per the germline V gene, CDR1 is LGHNT and CDR2 is FRNRAP. This CDR3 is 18 amino acids long. V was clipped by 1 base and J by 3 bases; unmatched bases: 9. The chain uses TRBV12-5 and TRBJ1-3; 10 bases line up with TRBD1. Material for sequencing was peripheral blood. This TCR derives from a middle-aged man with acute or convalescent COVID-19. CDR3 DNA: TGTGCTAGTGGTTTGGAGATCGGACAGGGGGTCTTTGGAAACACCATATATTTT. It encodes CASGLEIGQGVFGNTIYF.